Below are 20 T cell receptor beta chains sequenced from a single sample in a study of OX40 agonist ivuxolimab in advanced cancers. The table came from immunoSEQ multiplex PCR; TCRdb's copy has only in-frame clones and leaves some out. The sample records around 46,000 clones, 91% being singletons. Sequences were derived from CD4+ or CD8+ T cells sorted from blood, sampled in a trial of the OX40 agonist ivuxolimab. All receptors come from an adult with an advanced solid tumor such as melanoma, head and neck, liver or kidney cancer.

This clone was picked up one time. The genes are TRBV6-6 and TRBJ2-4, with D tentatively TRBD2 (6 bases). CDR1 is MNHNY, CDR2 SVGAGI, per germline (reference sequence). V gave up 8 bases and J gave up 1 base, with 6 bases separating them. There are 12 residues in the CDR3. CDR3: CASGGAKNIQYF. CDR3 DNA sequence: TGTGCCAGCGGGGGGGCCAAAAACATTCAGTACTTC.

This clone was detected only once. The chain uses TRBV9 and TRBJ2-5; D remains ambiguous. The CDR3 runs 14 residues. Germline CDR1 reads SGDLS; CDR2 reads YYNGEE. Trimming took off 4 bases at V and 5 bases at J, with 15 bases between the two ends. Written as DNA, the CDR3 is TGTGCCAGCAGCCCACCGGTGGGTCCCGAGACCCAGTACTTC. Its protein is CASSPPVGPETQYF. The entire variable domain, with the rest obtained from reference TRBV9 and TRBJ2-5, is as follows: DSGVTQTPKHLITATGQRVTLRCSPRSGDLSVYWYQQSLDQGLQFLIQYYNGEERAKGNILERFSAQQFPDLHSELNLSSLELGDSALYFCASSPPVGPETQYFGPGTRLLVL.

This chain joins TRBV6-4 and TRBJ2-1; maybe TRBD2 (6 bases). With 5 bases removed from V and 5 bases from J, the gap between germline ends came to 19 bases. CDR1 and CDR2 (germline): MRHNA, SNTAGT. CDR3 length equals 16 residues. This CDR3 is CASSYFGLLRNNEQFF. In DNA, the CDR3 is TGTGCCAGCAGTTACTTTGGACTACTTCGTAACAATGAGCAGTTCTTC.

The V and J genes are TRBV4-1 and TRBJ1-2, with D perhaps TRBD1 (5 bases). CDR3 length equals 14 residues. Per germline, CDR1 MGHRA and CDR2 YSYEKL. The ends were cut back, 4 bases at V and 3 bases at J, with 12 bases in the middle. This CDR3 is CASSPRRGDYGYTF. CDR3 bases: TGCGCCAGCAGCCCGCGTCGGGGGGACTATGGCTACACCTTC.

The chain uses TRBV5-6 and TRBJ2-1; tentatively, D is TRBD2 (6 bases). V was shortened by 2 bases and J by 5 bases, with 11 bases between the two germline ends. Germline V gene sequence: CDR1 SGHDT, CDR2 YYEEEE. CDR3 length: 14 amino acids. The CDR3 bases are TGTGCCAGCAGCTTTGGTGGGGGGAACAATGAGCAGTTCTTC. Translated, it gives CASSFGGGNNEQFF.

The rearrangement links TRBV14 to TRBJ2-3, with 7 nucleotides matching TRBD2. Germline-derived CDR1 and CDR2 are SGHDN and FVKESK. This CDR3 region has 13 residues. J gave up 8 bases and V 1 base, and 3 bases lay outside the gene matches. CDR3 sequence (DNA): TGTGCCAGCAGCCAAGTAGGCGGGAGTACGCAGTATTTT. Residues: CASSQVGGSTQYF.

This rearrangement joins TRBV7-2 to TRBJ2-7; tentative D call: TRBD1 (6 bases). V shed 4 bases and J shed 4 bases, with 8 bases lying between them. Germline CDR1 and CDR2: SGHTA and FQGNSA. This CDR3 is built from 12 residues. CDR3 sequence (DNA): TGTGCCAGCAGCTACAGGGAGTACGAGCAGTACTTC. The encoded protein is CASSYREYEQYF.

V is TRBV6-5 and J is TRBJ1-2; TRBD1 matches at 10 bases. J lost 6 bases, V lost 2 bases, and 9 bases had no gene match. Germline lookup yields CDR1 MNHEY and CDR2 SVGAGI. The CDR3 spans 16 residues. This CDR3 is CASSYGTGVTVDGYTF. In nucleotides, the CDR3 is TGTGCCAGCAGTTACGGGACAGGGGTTACAGTAGATGGCTACACCTTC.

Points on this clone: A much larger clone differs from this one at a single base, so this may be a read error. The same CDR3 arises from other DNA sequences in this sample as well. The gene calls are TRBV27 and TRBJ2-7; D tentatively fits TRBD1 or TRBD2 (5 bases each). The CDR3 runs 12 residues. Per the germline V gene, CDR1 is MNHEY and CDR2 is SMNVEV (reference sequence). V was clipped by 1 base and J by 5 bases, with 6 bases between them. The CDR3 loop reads CASSLLGDEQYF. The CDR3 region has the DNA TGTGCCAGCAGTTTATTGGGGGACGAGCAGTACTTC.

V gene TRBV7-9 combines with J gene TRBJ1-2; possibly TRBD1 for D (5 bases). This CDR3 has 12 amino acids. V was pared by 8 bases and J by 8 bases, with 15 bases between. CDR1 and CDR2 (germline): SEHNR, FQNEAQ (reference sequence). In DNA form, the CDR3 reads TGTGCCAGCGGGATGGGGGGGTACGGCTACACCTTC. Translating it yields CASGMGGYGYTF.

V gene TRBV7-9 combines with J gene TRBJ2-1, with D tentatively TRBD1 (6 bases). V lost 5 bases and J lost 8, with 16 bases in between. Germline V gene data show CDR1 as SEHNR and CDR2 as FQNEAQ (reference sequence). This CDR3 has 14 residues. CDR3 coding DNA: TGTGCCAGCAGCATCACCACAGGGAAAGATGAGCAGTTCTTC. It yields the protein CASSITTGKDEQFF.

CDR3 protein: CASSAGGELTEAFF. The CDR3 DNA reads as TGCGCCAGCAGTGCAGGGGGGGAATTAACTGAAGCTTTCTTT. The chain carries TRBV5-1 and TRBJ1-1, with 7 bases lining up with TRBD1. The CDR3 sequence is 14 residues long. The V and J ends lost 5 bases and 5 bases, in that order; junction bases with no gene match: 9. The germline V gene encodes CDR1 SGHRS and CDR2 YFSETQ.

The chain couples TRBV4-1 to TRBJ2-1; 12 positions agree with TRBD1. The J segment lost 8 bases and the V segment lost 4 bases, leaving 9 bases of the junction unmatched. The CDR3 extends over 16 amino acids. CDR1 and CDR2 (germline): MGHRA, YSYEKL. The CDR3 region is CASSRPPGQGAYEQFF. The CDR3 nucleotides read TGCGCCAGCAGCCGTCCGCCGGGACAGGGGGCATATGAGCAGTTCTTC.

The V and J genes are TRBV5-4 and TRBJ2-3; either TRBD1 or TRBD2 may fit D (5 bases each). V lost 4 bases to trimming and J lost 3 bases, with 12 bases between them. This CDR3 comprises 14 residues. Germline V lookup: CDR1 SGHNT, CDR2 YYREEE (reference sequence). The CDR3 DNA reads TGTGCCAGCAGCGGCCCGGGGCTAACAGATACGCAGTATTTT. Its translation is CASSGPGLTDTQYF.

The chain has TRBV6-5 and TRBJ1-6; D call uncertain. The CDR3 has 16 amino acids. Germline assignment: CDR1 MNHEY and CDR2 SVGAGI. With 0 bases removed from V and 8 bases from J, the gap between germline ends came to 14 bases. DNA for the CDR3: TGTGCCAGCAGTTACTCGTCCCAGGCATCTTATTCACCCCTCCACTTT. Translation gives CASSYSSQASYSPLHF.

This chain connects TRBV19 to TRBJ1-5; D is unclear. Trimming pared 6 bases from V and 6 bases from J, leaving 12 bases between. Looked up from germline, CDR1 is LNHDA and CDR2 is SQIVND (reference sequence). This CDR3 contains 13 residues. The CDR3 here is CASRASGGQPQHF. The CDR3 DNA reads TGTGCCAGTAGGGCCAGCGGAGGTCAGCCCCAGCATTTT.

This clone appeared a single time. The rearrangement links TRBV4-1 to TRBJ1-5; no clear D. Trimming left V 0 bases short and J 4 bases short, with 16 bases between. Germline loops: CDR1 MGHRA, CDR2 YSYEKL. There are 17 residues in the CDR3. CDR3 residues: CASSQEDEVSENQPQHF. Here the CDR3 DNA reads TGCGCCAGCAGCCAAGAAGACGAAGTAAGCGAAAATCAGCCCCAGCATTTT.

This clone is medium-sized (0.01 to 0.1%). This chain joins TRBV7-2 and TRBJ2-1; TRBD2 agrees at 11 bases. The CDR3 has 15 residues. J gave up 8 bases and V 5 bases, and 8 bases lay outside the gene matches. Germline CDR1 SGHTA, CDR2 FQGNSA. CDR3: CASSHSGRAMDEQFF. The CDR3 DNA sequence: TGTGCCAGCAGCCATAGCGGGAGGGCCATGGATGAGCAGTTCTTC.

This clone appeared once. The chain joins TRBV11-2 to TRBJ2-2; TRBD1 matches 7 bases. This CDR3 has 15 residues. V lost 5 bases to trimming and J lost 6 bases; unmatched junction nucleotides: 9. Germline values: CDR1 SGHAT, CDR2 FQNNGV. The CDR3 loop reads CASSRETGVPGELFF. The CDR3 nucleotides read TGTGCCAGCAGCAGGGAAACAGGGGTACCCGGGGAGCTGTTTTTT.

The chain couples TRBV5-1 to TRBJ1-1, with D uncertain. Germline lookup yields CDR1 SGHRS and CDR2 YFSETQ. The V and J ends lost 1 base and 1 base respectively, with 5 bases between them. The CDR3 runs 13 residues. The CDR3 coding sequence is TGCGCCAGCAGCTTGTCGGCGAACACTGAAGCTTTCTTT. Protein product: CASSLSANTEAFF.